This TCR beta chain appears in the sequencing data of a study of post-analysis software for immune sequencing data. Whole-study findings and limits: Among 5 or 6 TRBV segments more frequent in patients than controls were TRBV5-6, TRBV5-1 and TRBV20-1.

Unique molecular identifiers were carried by the TCR beta cDNA libraries. Using its own MiXCR run on the PCR reads, TCRdb lists one record per CDR3 protein. The data contain fewer than 900,000 distinct CDR3 sequences, roughly 50% of them seen just once; the ten biggest clones take up 4.9%. This CDR3 region has 15 residues. After removal of 4 bases from V and 3 bases from J, the junction contained 6 bases not matched to a gene. The germline CDR1 and CDR2 sequences are SGHTA and FQGTGA. Comment on this clonotype: Its antigen is unidentified.

This clonotype was sampled from a girl aged 5 to 17 with multiple sclerosis. The V gene is TRBV7-3, the J gene TRBJ2-3, with TRBD2 matching 8 bases. Sequencing was done on a sample of blood. The CDR3 coding sequence is TGTGCCAGCAGCTCCGACGGGACTAGGACAGATACGCAGTATTTT. Its translation is CASSSDGTRTDTQYF.